This T cell receptor (beta chain) was retrieved from a study of cytomegalovirus exposure and HLA in healthy donors. Study-level results: In a later analysis, a missense DCLRE1C variant was linked to TCR beta V- and J-gene trimming. In a later analysis, compared with equally common non-associated chains, HLA-associated beta chains were more expanded.

Primers: 60 Vbeta forward and 13 Jbeta reverse. The protocol was immunoSEQ multiplex PCR, while the TCRdb copy is restricted to in-frame clones and leaves out a portion. The sample contains approximately 160,000 clones, about 80% of which appear only once. Turning to this clone: What it recognizes is unknown.

Germline lookup yields CDR1 SGHRS and CDR2 YFSETQ. Trimming pared 0 bases from V and 6 bases from J, leaving 16 bases between. This CDR3 is built from 16 residues. Sequenced input: PBMCs. The V call is TRBV5-1, the J call TRBJ2-1, with TRBD2 as a possible D gene (6 bases). This clonotype was obtained from a woman aged 40 to 55 in good health and CMV-seronegative. The CDR3 coding sequence is TGCGCCAGCAGCTTGGATATCGGCGGGGCGCGCAATGAGCAGTTCTTC. Its protein is CASSLDIGGARNEQFF.